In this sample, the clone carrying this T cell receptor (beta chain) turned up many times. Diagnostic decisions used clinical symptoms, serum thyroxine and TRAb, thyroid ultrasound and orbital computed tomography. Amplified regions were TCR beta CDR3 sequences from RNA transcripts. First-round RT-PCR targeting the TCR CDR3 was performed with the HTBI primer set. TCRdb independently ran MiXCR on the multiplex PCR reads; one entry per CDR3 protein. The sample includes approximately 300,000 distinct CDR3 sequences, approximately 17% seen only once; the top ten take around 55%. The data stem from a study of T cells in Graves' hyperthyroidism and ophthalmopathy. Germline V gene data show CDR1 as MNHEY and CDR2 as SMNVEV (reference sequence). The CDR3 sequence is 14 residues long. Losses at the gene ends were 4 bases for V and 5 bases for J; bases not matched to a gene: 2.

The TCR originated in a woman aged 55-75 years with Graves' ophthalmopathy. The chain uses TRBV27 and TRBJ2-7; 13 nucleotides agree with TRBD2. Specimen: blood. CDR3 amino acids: CASSWGLAGNEQYF. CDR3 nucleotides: TGTGCCAGCAGTTGGGGACTAGCGGGAAACGAGCAGTACTTC.